This T cell receptor beta chain was identified in a study of cytomegalovirus exposure and HLA in healthy donors. Broader study findings: A later analysis showed TCR association rates differing by HLA locus, peaking at DRB1 and lowest at HLA-C. Across donors, sequencing depth was assumed by presence/absence analyses to be roughly uniform.

With 1 base removed from V and 7 bases from J, the gap between germline ends came to 10 bases. This CDR3 is built from 14 residues. The germline CDR1 and CDR2 sequences are LNHDA and SQIVND (reference sequence). About this clone: Antigen: not known.

Both 60 Vbeta primers and 13 Jbeta primers went into the PCR. The data were produced by immunoSEQ multiplex PCR, yet TCRdb's version contains in-frame clones alone and is incomplete. The data show around 230,000 clones, 82% seen once. This sequence was found in a man aged 35 to 55 in good health and CMV-seropositive. The chain links TRBV19 to TRBJ2-2, with TRBD1 as a possible D gene (5 bases). The sequenced sample was PBMCs. CDR3 sequence (DNA): TGTGCCAGTAGTATAGGGGGCTCGGTCGGGGAGCTGTTTTTT. It codes for CASSIGGSVGELFF.